A selection of T cell receptor beta chains follows, all from one sample in a study of Ad26.COV2.S vaccination and SARS-CoV-2 variants. Measured with immunoSEQ multiplex PCR; TCRdb has only the in-frame clones, and not every one. Of hundreds of thousands of clones listed, around 89% are singletons. The starting material was peripheral blood, obtained in a trial of Ad26.COV2.S vaccine versus placebo. These TCRs come from a person between 18 and 65 years old who received the Ad26.COV2.S COVID-19 vaccine or a placebo. CDR3s include the opening cysteine and the closing phenylalanine or tryptophan. Each record gives: D gene, clone size, J gene, V gene, CDR3 protein, CDR3 DNA. D genes are given only for firm matches. Clone size is stated in some rows and not others, as once, few, many or a class when expanded.

d_gene: TRBD1; abundance: NA; j_gene: TRBJ2-5; v_gene: TRBV27; CDR3aa: CASSPYRGAQETQYF; CDR3nt: TGTGCCAGCAGCCCGTACAGGGGGGCCCAAGAGACCCAGTACTTC
d_gene: TRBD1; abundance: few; j_gene: TRBJ1-1; v_gene: TRBV29-1; CDR3aa: CSAPGQTNTEAFF; CDR3nt: TGCAGCGCCCCGGGACAGACGAACACTGAAGCTTTCTTT
d_gene: NA; abundance: NA; j_gene: TRBJ1-3; v_gene: TRBV18; CDR3aa: CASSSPSSGNTIYF; CDR3nt: TGTGCCAGCTCATCACCCAGCTCTGGAAACACCATATATTTT
d_gene: TRBD2; abundance: NA; j_gene: TRBJ2-5; v_gene: TRBV28; CDR3aa: CASSPRGGRYQETQYF; CDR3nt: TGTGCCAGCAGTCCCCGCGGGGGGCGGTATCAAGAGACCCAGTACTTC
d_gene: NA; abundance: few; j_gene: TRBJ2-7; v_gene: TRBV10-2; CDR3aa: CASRAGTQVTYEQYF; CDR3nt: TGCGCCAGCAGAGCCGGGACACAAGTCACCTACGAGCAGTACTTC
d_gene: NA; abundance: NA; j_gene: TRBJ2-1; v_gene: TRBV11-2; CDR3aa: CASRPDGGFEQFF; CDR3nt: TGTGCCAGCAGGCCCGATGGGGGATTTGAGCAGTTCTTC
d_gene: TRBD2; abundance: once; j_gene: TRBJ2-7; v_gene: TRBV6-5; CDR3aa: CASTHSGSHYEQYF; CDR3nt: TGTGCCAGCACCCATAGCGGGAGCCATTACGAGCAGTACTTC
d_gene: TRBD1; abundance: NA; j_gene: TRBJ1-4; v_gene: TRBV6-5; CDR3aa: CASSKVTGSGKLFF; CDR3nt: TGTGCCAGCAGTAAGGTGACAGGGTCCGGAAAACTGTTTTTT
d_gene: TRBD1; abundance: NA; j_gene: TRBJ1-1; v_gene: TRBV6-2/TRBV6-3; CDR3aa: CASSYTFGTGLRRDLETEAFF; CDR3nt: TGTGCCAGCAGTTACACATTTGGGACAGGGTTACGAAGAGATCTTGAGACTGAAGCTTTCTTT
d_gene: NA; abundance: NA; j_gene: TRBJ2-2; v_gene: TRBV3-1/TRBV3-2; CDR3aa: CASSQLIRQGGTGELFF; CDR3nt: TGTGCCAGCAGCCAACTAATCCGACAGGGAGGTACCGGGGAGCTGTTTTTT
d_gene: TRBD1; abundance: NA; j_gene: TRBJ2-5; v_gene: TRBV2; CDR3aa: CASSTWAGGGGETQYF; CDR3nt: TGTGCCAGCAGTACATGGGCAGGGGGCGGAGGGGAGACCCAGTACTTC
d_gene: NA; abundance: NA; j_gene: TRBJ2-7; v_gene: TRBV7-2; CDR3aa: CASSLQRAYEQYF; CDR3nt: TGTGCCAGCAGCTTACAACGAGCCTACGAGCAGTACTTC
d_gene: TRBD1; abundance: once; j_gene: TRBJ2-3; v_gene: TRBV18; CDR3aa: CASSPKTGGSTDTQYF; CDR3nt: TGTGCCAGCTCACCAAAGACAGGGGGCAGCACAGATACGCAGTATTTT
d_gene: NA; abundance: NA; j_gene: TRBJ2-3; v_gene: TRBV6-1; CDR3aa: CASSEPRAPDTQYF; CDR3nt: TGTGCCAGCAGTGAACCAAGGGCCCCAGATACGCAGTATTTT
d_gene: NA; abundance: once; j_gene: TRBJ2-7; v_gene: TRBV28; CDR3aa: CASSLDYEQYF; CDR3nt: TGTGCCAGCAGTTTAGACTACGAGCAGTACTTC
d_gene: NA; abundance: NA; j_gene: TRBJ1-3; v_gene: TRBV18; CDR3aa: CASSPRGTGNTIYF; CDR3nt: TGTGCCAGCTCACCTAGAGGGACTGGAAACACCATATATTTT
d_gene: NA; abundance: NA; j_gene: TRBJ2-7; v_gene: TRBV29-1; CDR3aa: CSVEEAVGGSYEQYF; CDR3nt: TGCAGCGTTGAAGAAGCGGTAGGGGGGTCCTACGAGCAGTACTTC
d_gene: TRBD1; abundance: NA; j_gene: TRBJ2-1; v_gene: TRBV28; CDR3aa: CASSSRDRGGEQFF; CDR3nt: TGTGCCAGCAGCTCACGGGACAGGGGGGGTGAGCAGTTCTTC
d_gene: NA; abundance: once; j_gene: TRBJ1-1; v_gene: TRBV6-5; CDR3aa: CASSYSRPENTEAFF; CDR3nt: TGTGCCAGCAGTTACTCCCGTCCGGAGAACACTGAAGCTTTCTTT